The 29 T cell receptor beta chains below were found in one sample sequenced in a study of OX40 agonist ivuxolimab in advanced cancers. Profiling relied on immunoSEQ multiplex PCR, and the TCRdb table lists in-frame clones only, not all of them. This repertoire shows some 49,000 clones, about 80% found once; its top ten account for over 6.5%. The input for sequencing was CD4+ or CD8+ T cells sorted from blood, taken in a trial of the OX40 agonist ivuxolimab. These receptors were obtained from an adult with an advanced solid tumor such as melanoma, head and neck, liver or kidney cancer.

This chain uses TRBV7-2 with TRBJ2-7; D is unresolved. This CDR3 has 11 amino acids. The V end was cut by 5 bases, the J end by 6 bases, with 8 bases between. Germline assignment: CDR1 SGHTA and CDR2 FQGNSA. CDR3 amino acids: CASSPRSEQYF. CDR3 nucleotides: TGTGCCAGCAGCCCTCGTTCCGAGCAGTACTTC.

The chain recombines TRBV19 with TRBJ2-5; maybe TRBD2 (5 bases). Germline CDR1 LNHDA, CDR2 SQIVND (reference sequence). V lost 1 base and J lost 11, with 17 bases in between. The CDR3 is 14 residues long. The CDR3 DNA is TGTGCCAGTAGTATAGGCAACAGCGAGGGCTTGCAGTACTTC. This sequence encodes CASSIGNSEGLQYF.

The chain recombines TRBV10-3 with TRBJ1-1; the D is unclear. V was shortened by 0 bases and J by 11 bases, with 10 bases between the two germline ends. CDR3 size: 12 residues. Germline lookup yields CDR1 ENHRY and CDR2 SYGVKD. DNA for the CDR3: TGTGCCATCAGTGAGTCGGACTCCGAGGCTTTCTTT. Its translation: CAISESDSEAFF.

The rearrangement joins TRBV7-2 to TRBJ1-3; 8 nucleotides line up with TRBD1. V shed 4 bases and J 8 bases; nucleotides not matched to a gene: 7. The CDR3 is 14 residues long. Per the germline V gene, CDR1 is SGHTA and CDR2 is FQGNSA. CDR3 in amino acids: CASSWSGQGDTIYF. DNA for the CDR3: TGTGCCAGCAGCTGGAGCGGACAGGGTGACACCATATATTTT.

This chain joins TRBV12-5 and TRBJ2-7; 8 bases line up with TRBD2. Trimming at V came to 5 bases and at J to 6 bases, leaving 9 bases not matched to a gene. The CDR3 is 14 amino acids. CDR1 is LGHNT and CDR2 is FRNRAP in the germline V gene. The CDR3 here is CASGPRGGEGEQYF. The CDR3, as DNA: TGTGCTAGTGGTCCCCGGGGGGGGGAAGGCGAGCAGTACTTC.

The V gene is TRBV4-3, the J gene TRBJ2-2; no reliable D call. Per the germline V gene, CDR1 is LGHNA and CDR2 is YSLEER. The CDR3 has 15 residues. Between the trimmed V and J ends, which lost 0 bases and 6 bases, there was a span of 11 bases. CDR3 bases: TGCGCCAGCAGCCAAGAGCCCGCCGGACCCGGGGAGCTGTTTTTT. This translates into CASSQEPAGPGELFF.

This clone was seen a single time. The chain combines TRBV4-3 with TRBJ2-2; no definite D call. CDR1 and CDR2 from the germline V gene are LGHNA and YSLEER. This CDR3 is built from 17 residues. Between the trimmed V and J ends, which lost 1 base and 1 base, there was a span of 13 bases. CDR3 amino acids: CASSQANPRVNTGELFF. The CDR3 coding sequence is TGCGCCAGCAGCCAAGCAAACCCCCGGGTGAACACCGGGGAGCTGTTTTTT.

Here the CDR3 DNA reads TGTGCCAGCAGCTTGGCCGAAGGCGGGCAGTTCTTC. Translation gives CASSLAEGGQFF. The chain joins TRBV5-4 to TRBJ2-1, with D hard to call. This CDR3 has 12 amino acids. V gave up 0 bases and J gave up 12 bases, with 10 bases separating them. Germline CDR1 is SGHNT and CDR2 is YYREEE (reference sequence).

The chain employs TRBV4-1 and TRBJ2-1, with D possibly TRBD2 on 6 matching bases. The germline V and J ends were trimmed by 1 base and 6 bases, with 16 bases remaining between them. The germline V gene encodes CDR1 MGHRA and CDR2 YSYEKL. The CDR3 sequence is 16 residues long. The CDR3 DNA follows: TGCGCCAGCAGCCAAGGGCGGGACGGACGAGGCAATGAGCAGTTCTTC. It encodes CASSQGRDGRGNEQFF.

This chain joins TRBV4-2 and TRBJ2-5; 7 nucleotides align to TRBD1. From germline, CDR1 is LGHNA and CDR2 YNFKEQ. The trim removed 1 base at V and 3 bases at J, leaving 5 bases unmatched. This CDR3 region has 15 residues. The CDR3 is CASSQGAGGEETQYF. The CDR3 DNA follows: TGTGCCAGCAGCCAAGGGGCAGGGGGTGAAGAGACCCAGTACTTC.

J is TRBJ2-1 and V is TRBV9, with 10 bases lining up with TRBD2. In germline, CDR1 is SGDLS, CDR2 YYNGEE. After removal of 3 bases from V and 8 bases from J, the junction contained 8 bases not matched to a gene. The CDR3 consists of 15 residues. Here the CDR3 DNA reads TGTGCCAGCAGCGAAAGGGCTAGCGGGAGTTATGAGCAGTTCTTC. This sequence encodes CASSERASGSYEQFF.

This chain joins TRBV11-2 and TRBJ2-7; D unresolved. The CDR3 spans 13 residues. Germline V gives CDR1 SGHAT, CDR2 FQNNGV. V dropped 5 bases and J dropped 2 bases, with 10 bases sitting between them. In nucleotides, the CDR3 is TGTGCCAGCAGCACGGACCCTACCTACGAGCAGTACTTC. Its translation: CASSTDPTYEQYF.

V gene TRBV5-1 combines with J gene TRBJ1-2; no clear D gene. Germline V gene sequence: CDR1 SGHRS, CDR2 YFSETQ. The CDR3 covers 14 residues. Trimming shortened V by 5 bases and J by 8 bases, and 19 bases separated the two germline ends. In nucleotides, the CDR3 is TGCGCCAGCAGTTCTGGTGGGAAGACGGAAGGCTACACCTTC. It encodes CASSSGGKTEGYTF.

The chain joins TRBV5-1 to TRBJ1-2; D gene uncertain. The CDR3 sequence is 13 residues long. V gave up 4 bases and J gave up 7 bases, with 14 bases separating them. Germline V gene data show CDR1 as SGHRS and CDR2 as YFSETQ. CDR3 in DNA: TGCGCCAGCAGCCCAGAGAGCTATCTTGGCTACACCTTC. Translation gives CASSPESYLGYTF.

This clone has only one observation. The genes are TRBV5-6 and TRBJ2-3; TRBD1 agrees at 9 bases. Germline V gives CDR1 SGHDT, CDR2 YYEEEE. CDR3 length equals 15 residues. Trimming at V came to 2 bases and at J to 5 bases, leaving 6 bases not matched to a gene. The CDR3 DNA sequence: TGTGCCAGCAGCTTAGGGGGACAGGGTATAGATACGCAGTATTTT. Its protein is CASSLGGQGIDTQYF.

This rearrangement joins TRBV5-1 to TRBJ2-2; D possibly matches TRBD1 or TRBD2 (5 bases each). V shed 3 bases and J shed 3 bases, with 9 bases lying between them. CDR1 and CDR2 (germline): SGHRS, YFSETQ. The CDR3 is made up of 14 amino acids. The CDR3 bases are TGCGCCAGCAGCTGGGACCCGTACACCGGGGAGCTGTTTTTT. It yields the protein CASSWDPYTGELFF.

This clone was found once. J is TRBJ2-1 and V is TRBV14; 8 bases are shared with TRBD2. From germline, CDR1 is SGHDN and CDR2 FVKESK. The CDR3 is 18 residues long. Trimming at V came to 4 bases and at J to 1 base, leaving 12 bases not matched to a gene. In nucleotides, the CDR3 is TGTGCCAGCAGCCCCCGCGGGGGGCCCCCACCATCCTACAATGAGCAGTTCTTC. Its protein is CASSPRGGPPPSYNEQFF.

CDR3 sequence: CASSQDFGARGKKLFF. In DNA, the CDR3 is TGCGCCAGCAGCCAAGACTTCGGCGCCAGGGGGAAAAAACTGTTTTTT. The V gene is TRBV4-3, the J gene TRBJ1-4, with 7 bases that match TRBD1. The length of the CDR3 is 16 residues. Germline CDR1 LGHNA, CDR2 YSLEER. V was pared by 0 bases and J by 9 bases, with 10 bases of the junction left unmatched.

Note on this clone: A read error may account for a junction end that differs from germline. The chain couples TRBV18 to TRBJ2-7, with D uncertain. This CDR3 has 13 amino acids. Germline lookup yields CDR1 KGHSH and CDR2 LQKENI. CDR3 region: CASSAAPSDEQYF. DNA for the CDR3: TGTGCCAGCTCAGCGGCCCCCTCCGACGAGCAGTACTTC.

The V and J genes are TRBV19 and TRBJ1-5, with a tentative D call TRBD1 (5 bases). The CDR3 is 14 residues long. Trimming cost V 3 bases and J 7 bases, with 13 bases left between them. Germline values: CDR1 LNHDA, CDR2 SQIVND (reference sequence). CDR3 residues: CASSIRGEGQPQHF. The CDR3 DNA is TGTGCCAGTAGTATTAGAGGGGAAGGGCAGCCCCAGCATTTT. Combining the CDR3 with reference TRBV19 and TRBJ1-5 gives the whole variable domain DGGITQSPKYLFRKEGQNVTLSCEQNLNHDAMYWYRQDPGQGLRLIYYSQIVNDFQKGDIAEGYSVSREKKESFPLTVTSAQKNPTAFYLCASSIRGEGQPQHFGDGTRLSIL.

The chain joins TRBV19 to TRBJ2-1; TRBD2 agrees at 10 bases. Unmatched junction bases numbered 9, after V lost 10 bases and J lost 6 bases. Germline V gene lookup returns CDR1 LNHDA and CDR2 SQIVND (reference sequence). CDR3 length equals 14 residues. The CDR3 here is CATASGRVLNEQFF. Here the CDR3 DNA reads TGTGCCACCGCAAGCGGGAGGGTTCTCAATGAGCAGTTCTTC.

This clone has only a few counts. V and J are TRBV4-1 and TRBJ1-1; D is unclear. The CDR3 sequence is 15 residues long. Germline CDR1 and CDR2: MGHRA and YSYEKL. Trimming took 4 bases from V and 0 from J, leaving 12 bases between them. DNA of the CDR3: TGCGCCAGCAGCCCCGATAGGGTCATGAACACTGAAGCTTTCTTT. The encoded protein is CASSPDRVMNTEAFF.

The V call is TRBV15, the J call TRBJ1-3; D remains ambiguous. The CDR3 has 14 amino acids. Germline V gene lookup returns CDR1 LNHNV and CDR2 YYDKDF (reference sequence). V was pared by 1 base and J by 4 bases, with 8 bases between. The CDR3 loop is CATSRGAFGNTIYF. CDR3 DNA sequence: TGTGCCACCAGCAGAGGGGCGTTCGGAAACACCATATATTTT. Full variable domain (outside the CDR3, taken from reference TRBV15 and TRBJ1-3): DAMVIQNPRYQVTQFGKPVTLSCSQTLNHNVMYWYQQKSSQAPKLLFHYYDKDFNNEADTPDNFQSRRPNTSFCFLDIRSPGLGDTAMYLCATSRGAFGNTIYFGEGSWLTVV.

The chain employs TRBV2 and TRBJ2-1; no clear D. Trimming pared 0 bases from V and 3 bases from J, leaving 6 bases between. Germline lookup yields CDR1 SNHLY and CDR2 FYNNEI. This CDR3 is built from 14 residues. DNA for the CDR3: TGTGCCAGCAGTGAAGCCGGGTACTACAATGAGCAGTTCTTC. This encodes CASSEAGYYNEQFF.

This sequence joins TRBV4-3 and TRBJ2-2, with TRBD1 matching 7 bases. J lost 6 bases, V lost 0 bases, and 1 base had no gene match. The CDR3 has 14 residues. In germline, CDR1 is LGHNA, CDR2 YSLEER. CDR3 region: CASSQDQGAGELFF. The CDR3, as DNA: TGCGCCAGCAGCCAAGACCAGGGGGCCGGGGAGCTGTTTTTT.

The genes are TRBV5-6 and TRBJ2-7, with 7 nucleotides matching TRBD1. In germline, CDR1 is SGHDT, CDR2 YYEEEE. V trimming: 3 bases; J trimming: 2 bases; junction bases outside the gene matches: 8. The CDR3 runs 15 residues. Here the CDR3 DNA reads TGTGCCAGCAGCTCCCGGGACAGTCTTACCTACGAGCAGTACTTC. This encodes CASSSRDSLTYEQYF.

V gene TRBV2 combines with J gene TRBJ2-2; a weak D match, TRBD2 (5 bases). This CDR3 has 18 amino acids. Germline CDR1 SNHLY, CDR2 FYNNEI. V lost 4 bases and J lost 1, with 19 bases in between. DNA of the CDR3: TGTGCCAGCAGTGTACCAACTCAAGCGGCCAAGAACACCGGGGAGCTGTTTTTT. Its translation is CASSVPTQAAKNTGELFF. The full variable domain, its missing parts supplied by reference TRBV2 and TRBJ2-2, is EPEVTQTPSHQVTQMGQEVILRCVPISNHLYFYWYRQILGQKVEFLVSFYNNEISEKSEIFDDQFSVERPDGSNFTLKIRSTKLEDSAMYFCASSVPTQAAKNTGELFFGEGSRLTVL.

Details on this clone: A much larger clone lies a single base off, so this may be a read error. The chain is built from TRBV4-2 and TRBJ2-5; the D gene could be TRBD1 or TRBD2 (5 bases each). Trimming pared 2 bases from V and 5 bases from J, leaving 12 bases between. In germline, CDR1 is LGHNA, CDR2 YNFKEQ. The CDR3 is made up of 14 amino acids. The CDR3 bases are TGTGCCAGCAGCCAATACGGGGACGGGGAGACCCAGTACTTC. As protein: CASSQYGDGETQYF.

Comments on this clone: Other DNA variants within this sample encode the same CDR3. The chain couples TRBV11-3 to TRBJ2-5; 13 nucleotides align to TRBD2. Per the germline V gene, CDR1 is SGHNT and CDR2 is YENEEA. The trim removed 5 bases at V and 4 bases at J, leaving 7 bases unmatched. This CDR3 is built from 16 residues. The CDR3 DNA reads as TGTGCCAGCAGCACAGGACTAGCGGGGGCGGGAGAGACCCAGTACTTC. It encodes CASSTGLAGAGETQYF.